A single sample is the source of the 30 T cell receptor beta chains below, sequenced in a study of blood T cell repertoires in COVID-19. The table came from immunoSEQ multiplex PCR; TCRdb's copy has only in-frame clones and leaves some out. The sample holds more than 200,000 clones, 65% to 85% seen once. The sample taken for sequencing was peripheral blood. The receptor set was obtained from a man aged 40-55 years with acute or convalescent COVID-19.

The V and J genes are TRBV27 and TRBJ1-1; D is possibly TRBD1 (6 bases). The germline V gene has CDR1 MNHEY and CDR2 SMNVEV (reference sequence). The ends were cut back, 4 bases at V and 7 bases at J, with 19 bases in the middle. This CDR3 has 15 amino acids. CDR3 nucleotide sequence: TGTGCCAGCAGTTCCTACGGGGGGGCGCCGAATGAAGCTTTCTTT. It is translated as CASSSYGGAPNEAFF.

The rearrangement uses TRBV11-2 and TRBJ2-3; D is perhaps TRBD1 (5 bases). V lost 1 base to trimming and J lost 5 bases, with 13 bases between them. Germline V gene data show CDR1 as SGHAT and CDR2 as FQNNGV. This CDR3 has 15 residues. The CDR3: CASSLGRLGQDTQYF. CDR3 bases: TGTGCCAGCAGCTTAGGCCGGTTGGGGCAAGATACGCAGTATTTT.

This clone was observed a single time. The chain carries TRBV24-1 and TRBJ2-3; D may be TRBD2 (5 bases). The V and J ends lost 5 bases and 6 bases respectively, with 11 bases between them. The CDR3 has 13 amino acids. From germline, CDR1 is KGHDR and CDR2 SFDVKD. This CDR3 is CATSVTSSDTQYF. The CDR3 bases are TGTGCCACCAGTGTAACTAGTTCTGATACGCAGTATTTT.

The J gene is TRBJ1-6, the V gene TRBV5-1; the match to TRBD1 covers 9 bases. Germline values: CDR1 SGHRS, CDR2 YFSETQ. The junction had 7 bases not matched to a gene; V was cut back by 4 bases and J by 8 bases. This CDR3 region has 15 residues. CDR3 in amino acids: CASSEGQGNYSPLHF. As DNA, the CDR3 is TGCGCCAGCAGCGAGGGACAGGGTAATTATTCACCCCTCCACTTT.

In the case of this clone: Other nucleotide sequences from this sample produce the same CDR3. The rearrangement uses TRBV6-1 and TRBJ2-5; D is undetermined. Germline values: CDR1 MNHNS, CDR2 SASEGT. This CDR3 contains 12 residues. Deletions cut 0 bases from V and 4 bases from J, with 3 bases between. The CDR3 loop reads CASSEARETQYF. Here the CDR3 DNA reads TGTGCCAGCAGTGAAGCGCGAGAGACCCAGTACTTC.

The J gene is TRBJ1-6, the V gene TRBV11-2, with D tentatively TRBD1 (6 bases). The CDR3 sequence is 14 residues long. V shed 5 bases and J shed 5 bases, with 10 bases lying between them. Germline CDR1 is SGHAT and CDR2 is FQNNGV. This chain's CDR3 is CASSQGRNNSPLHF. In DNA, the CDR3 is TGTGCCAGCAGCCAGGGGCGGAATAATTCACCCCTCCACTTT.

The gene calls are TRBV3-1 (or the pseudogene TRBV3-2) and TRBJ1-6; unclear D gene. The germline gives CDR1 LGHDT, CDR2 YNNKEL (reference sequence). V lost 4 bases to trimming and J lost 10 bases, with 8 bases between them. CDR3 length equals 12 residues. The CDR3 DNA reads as TGTGCCAGCAGCCCTGGAGGGTCACCCCTCCACTTT. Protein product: CASSPGGSPLHF.

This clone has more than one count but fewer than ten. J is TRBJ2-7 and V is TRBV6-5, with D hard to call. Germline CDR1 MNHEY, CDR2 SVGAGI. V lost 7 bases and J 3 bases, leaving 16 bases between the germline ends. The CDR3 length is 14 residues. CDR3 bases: TGTGCCAGCAAGTCTCGTGCACCCGGCTACGAGCAGTACTTC. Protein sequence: CASKSRAPGYEQYF.

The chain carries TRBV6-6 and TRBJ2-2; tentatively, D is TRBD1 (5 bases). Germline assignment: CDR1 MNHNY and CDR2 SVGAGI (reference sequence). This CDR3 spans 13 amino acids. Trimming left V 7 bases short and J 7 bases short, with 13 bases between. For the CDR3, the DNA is TGTGCCAGCACAGGGTTGGAGAACGGGGAGCTGTTTTTT. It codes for CASTGLENGELFF.

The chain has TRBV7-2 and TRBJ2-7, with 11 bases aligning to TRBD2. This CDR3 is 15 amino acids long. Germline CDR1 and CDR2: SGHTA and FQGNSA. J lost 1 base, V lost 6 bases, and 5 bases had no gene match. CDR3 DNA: TGTGCCAGCAGAGCTAGCGGGAGGTCGTCCTACGAGCAGTACTTC. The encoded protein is CASRASGRSSYEQYF.

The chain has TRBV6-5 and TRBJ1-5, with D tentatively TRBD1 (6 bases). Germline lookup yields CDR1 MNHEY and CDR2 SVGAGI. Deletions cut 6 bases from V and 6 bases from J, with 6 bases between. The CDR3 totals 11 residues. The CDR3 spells CASSRGQPQHF. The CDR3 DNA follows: TGTGCCAGCAGCAGGGGTCAGCCCCAGCATTTT.

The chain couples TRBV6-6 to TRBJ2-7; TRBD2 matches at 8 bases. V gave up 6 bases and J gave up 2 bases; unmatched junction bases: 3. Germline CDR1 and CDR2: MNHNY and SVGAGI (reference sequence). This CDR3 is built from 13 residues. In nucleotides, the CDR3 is TGTGCCAGCAGGATAGCGGGAACCTACGAGCAGTACTTC. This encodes CASRIAGTYEQYF.

CDR3 bases: TGCGCCAGCAGCTTGGCCATGGGCGGCGGGGAGACCCAGTACTTC. Protein product: CASSLAMGGGETQYF. The V and J genes are TRBV5-1 and TRBJ2-5; possibly TRBD2 for D (5 bases). The germline gives CDR1 SGHRS, CDR2 YFSETQ. Deletions cut 0 bases from V and 5 bases from J, with 14 bases between. This CDR3 has 15 residues.

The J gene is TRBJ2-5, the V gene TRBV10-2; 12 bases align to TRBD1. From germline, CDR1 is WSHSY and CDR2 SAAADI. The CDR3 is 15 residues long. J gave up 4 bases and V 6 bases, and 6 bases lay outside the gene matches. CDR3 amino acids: CASRSGQGAGETQYF. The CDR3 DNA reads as TGCGCCAGCAGATCGGGACAGGGGGCAGGAGAGACCCAGTACTTC.

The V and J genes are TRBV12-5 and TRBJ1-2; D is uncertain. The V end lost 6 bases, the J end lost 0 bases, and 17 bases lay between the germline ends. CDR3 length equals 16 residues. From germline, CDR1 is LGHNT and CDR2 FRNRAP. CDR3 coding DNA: TGTGCTAGTGGACGGGATACGGCAACCGCTAACTATGGCTACACCTTC. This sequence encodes CASGRDTATANYGYTF.

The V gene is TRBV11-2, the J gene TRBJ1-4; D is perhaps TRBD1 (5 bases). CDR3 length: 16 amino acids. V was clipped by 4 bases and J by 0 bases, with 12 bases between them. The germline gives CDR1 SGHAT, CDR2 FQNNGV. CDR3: CASSSRARSTNEKLFF. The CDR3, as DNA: TGTGCCAGCAGCTCCAGGGCGAGGTCAACTAATGAAAAACTGTTTTTT.

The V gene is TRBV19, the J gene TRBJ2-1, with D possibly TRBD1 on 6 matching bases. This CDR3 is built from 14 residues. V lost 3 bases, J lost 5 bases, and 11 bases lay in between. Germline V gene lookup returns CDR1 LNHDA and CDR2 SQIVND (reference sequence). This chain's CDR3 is CASSISRTDNEQFF. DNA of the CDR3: TGTGCCAGTAGTATTTCCCGGACAGACAATGAGCAGTTCTTC.

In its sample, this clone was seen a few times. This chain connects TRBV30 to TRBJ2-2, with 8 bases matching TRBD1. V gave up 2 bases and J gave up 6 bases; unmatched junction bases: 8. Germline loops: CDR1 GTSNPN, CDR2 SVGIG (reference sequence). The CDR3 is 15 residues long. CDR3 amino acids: CAWSRPDREAGELFF. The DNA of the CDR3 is TGTGCCTGGAGTCGCCCGGACAGGGAGGCCGGGGAGCTGTTTTTT.

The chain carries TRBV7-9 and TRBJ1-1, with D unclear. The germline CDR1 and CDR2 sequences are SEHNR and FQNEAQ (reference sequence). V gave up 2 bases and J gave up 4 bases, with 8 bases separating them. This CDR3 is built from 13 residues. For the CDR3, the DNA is TGTGCCAGCAGCTTAAGAGGGTTCACTGAAGCTTTCTTT. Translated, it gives CASSLRGFTEAFF.

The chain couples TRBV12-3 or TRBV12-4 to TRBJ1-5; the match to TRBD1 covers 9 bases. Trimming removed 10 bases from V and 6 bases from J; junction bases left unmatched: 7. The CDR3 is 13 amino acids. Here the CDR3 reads CATNRGHGQPQHF. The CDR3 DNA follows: TGTGCCACGAACAGGGGGCACGGTCAGCCCCAGCATTTT.

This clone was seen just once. The CDR3 sequence is CASSLRNSGALQFF. In DNA, the CDR3 is TGTGCCAGCAGCTTACGTAATAGCGGAGCCCTCCAGTTCTTC. The chain links TRBV7-6 to TRBJ2-1; TRBD2 is a possible D gene (6 bases). This CDR3 has 14 amino acids. Germline assignment: CDR1 SGHVS and CDR2 FNYEAQ. Trimming removed 2 bases from V and 13 bases from J, with 18 bases in between.

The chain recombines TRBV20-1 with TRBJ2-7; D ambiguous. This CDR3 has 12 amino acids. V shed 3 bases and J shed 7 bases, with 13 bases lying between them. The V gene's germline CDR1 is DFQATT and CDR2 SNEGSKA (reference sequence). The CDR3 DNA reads TGCAGTGCTAGTCCCTTTCGACAAGAGCAGTACTTC. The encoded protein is CSASPFRQEQYF.

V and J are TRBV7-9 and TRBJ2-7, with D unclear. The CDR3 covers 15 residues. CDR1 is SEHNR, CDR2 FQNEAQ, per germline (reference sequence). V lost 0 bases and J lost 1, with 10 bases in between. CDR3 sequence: CASSLAWVLSYEQYF. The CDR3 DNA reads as TGTGCCAGCAGCTTAGCTTGGGTACTATCCTACGAGCAGTACTTC.

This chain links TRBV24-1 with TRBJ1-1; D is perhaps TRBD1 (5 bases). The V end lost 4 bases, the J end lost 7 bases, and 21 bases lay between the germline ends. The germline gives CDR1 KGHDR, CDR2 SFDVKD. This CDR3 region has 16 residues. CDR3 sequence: CATSDPLGLNGHEAFF. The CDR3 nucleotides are TGTGCCACCAGTGACCCTCTCGGATTAAATGGACATGAAGCTTTCTTT.

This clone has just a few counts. CDR3 nucleotide sequence: TGTGCCAGCAGCCGGACTAGCGGTTACCAAGAGACCCAGTACTTC. It specifies CASSRTSGYQETQYF. The J gene is TRBJ2-5, the V gene TRBV7-2; 10 positions agree with TRBD2. The germline V gene encodes CDR1 SGHTA and CDR2 FQGNSA. The CDR3 is 15 residues long. Trimming cost V 5 bases and J 0 bases; bases outside gene matches: 3.

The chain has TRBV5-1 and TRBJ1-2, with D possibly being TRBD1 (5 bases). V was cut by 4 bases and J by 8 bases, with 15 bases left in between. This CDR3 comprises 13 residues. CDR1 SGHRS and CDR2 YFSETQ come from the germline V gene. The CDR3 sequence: CASSPQGRDGYTF. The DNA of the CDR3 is TGCGCCAGCAGCCCCCAAGGGCGGGACGGCTACACCTTC.

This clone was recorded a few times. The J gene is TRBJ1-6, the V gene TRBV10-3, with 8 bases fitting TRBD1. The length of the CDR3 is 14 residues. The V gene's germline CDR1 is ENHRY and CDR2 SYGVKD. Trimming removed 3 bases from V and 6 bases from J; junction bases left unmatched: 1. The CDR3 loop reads CAISEGQGNSPLHF. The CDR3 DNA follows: TGTGCCATCAGTGAAGGACAGGGTAATTCACCCCTCCACTTT.

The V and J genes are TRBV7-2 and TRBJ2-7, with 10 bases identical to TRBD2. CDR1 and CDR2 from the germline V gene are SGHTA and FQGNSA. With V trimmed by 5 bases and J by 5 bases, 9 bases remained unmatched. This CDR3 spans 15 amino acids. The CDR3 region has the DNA TGTGCCAGCAGCCCAGAGAGCGGGAGGGCACACGAGCAGTACTTC. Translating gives CASSPESGRAHEQYF.

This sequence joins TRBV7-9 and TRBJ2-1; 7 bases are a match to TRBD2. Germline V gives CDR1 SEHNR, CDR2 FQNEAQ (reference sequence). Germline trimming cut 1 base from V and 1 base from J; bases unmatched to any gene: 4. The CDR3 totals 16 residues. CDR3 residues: CASSLVEGGSYNEQFF. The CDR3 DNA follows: TGTGCCAGCAGCTTAGTGGAGGGAGGGTCCTACAATGAGCAGTTCTTC.

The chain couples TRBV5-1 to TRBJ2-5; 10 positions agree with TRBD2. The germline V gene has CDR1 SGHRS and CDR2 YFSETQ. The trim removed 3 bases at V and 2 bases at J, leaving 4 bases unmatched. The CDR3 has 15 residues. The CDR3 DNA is TGCGCCAGCAGCTGGACTAGCGGAATACAAGAGACCCAGTACTTC. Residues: CASSWTSGIQETQYF.